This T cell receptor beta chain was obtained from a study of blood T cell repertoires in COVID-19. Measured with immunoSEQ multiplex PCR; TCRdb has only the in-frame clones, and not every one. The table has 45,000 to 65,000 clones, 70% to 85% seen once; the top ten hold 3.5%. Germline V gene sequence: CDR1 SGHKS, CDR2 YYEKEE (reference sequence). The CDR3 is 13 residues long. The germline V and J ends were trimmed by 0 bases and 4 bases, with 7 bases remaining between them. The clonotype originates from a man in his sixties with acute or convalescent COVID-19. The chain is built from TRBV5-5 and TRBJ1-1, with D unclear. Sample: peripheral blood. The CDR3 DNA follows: TGTGCCAGCAGCTTGGTCCCAGGCACTGAAGCTTTCTTT. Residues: CASSLVPGTEAFF.